This T cell receptor (beta chain) was retrieved from a study of blood T cell repertoires in COVID-19. Assay: immunoSEQ multiplex PCR; the TCRdb copy retains only in-frame clones and omits some. The data hold more than 150,000 clones, with more than 75% observed a single time. The V end lost 2 bases, the J end lost 8 bases, and 10 bases lay between the germline ends. The CDR3 loop spans 13 amino acids. Germline V gene data show CDR1 as SNHLY and CDR2 as FYNNEI. Sequencing was done on a sample of PBMCs or T cells enriched from blood (not recorded which). The chain couples TRBV2 to TRBJ1-5; D uncertain. The source is a man in his sixties who had been exposed to COVID-19. CDR3 in amino acids: CASSESRVEPQHF. In DNA, the CDR3 is TGTGCCAGCAGTGAATCCCGGGTAGAGCCCCAGCATTTT.